This T cell receptor beta chain was found in a study of shared clonotypes between healthy human individuals. This CDR3 is 13 amino acids long. Germline V CDR1 and CDR2: SGHTA, FQGTGA. The V gene lost 1 base and the J gene lost 5 bases, with 8 bases spanning the gap. Sequencing used immunoSEQ multiplex PCR; TCRdb keeps in-frame clones, though not all of them. The table lists about 2.4 million clones, more than 90% of them singletons, with under 0.15% in the top ten. Material: naive CD4+ T cells sorted from blood. Specified subset: CD45RA+ positively selected. The sequence came from a man aged 18 to 30 in good health. The rearrangement links TRBV7-3 to TRBJ2-5; D perhaps matches TRBD1 (5 bases). The CDR3 region has the DNA TGTGCCAGCAGCTTAAGTCCAGGGGAGACCCAGTACTTC. It encodes CASSLSPGETQYF.